The 32 T cell receptor beta chains presented below share a single source sample, sequenced in a study of shared T cell receptors in the human thymus. This table comes from immunoSEQ multiplex PCR, and its TCRdb copy is limited to in-frame clones, with some not included. The sample includes 650,000 to 950,000 clones, roughly 88% of them seen just once. This same sample was also part of a study on human thymus T cells.

The sample was thymocytes. The receptors stem from a girl in the first two years of life with a congenital heart defect.

This clone was observed a few times. V is TRBV28 and J is TRBJ2-2; 9 bases align to TRBD1. Germline V gene lookup returns CDR1 MDHEN and CDR2 SYDVKM. J was trimmed by 1 base and V by 6 bases; bases with no gene match: 24. The CDR3 runs to 22 residues. The CDR3 loop is CASRPPRWGQGGTSRNTGELFF. The CDR3 coding sequence is TGTGCCAGCAGGCCCCCGAGATGGGGACAGGGTGGAACCAGTAGGAACACCGGGGAGCTGTTTTTT. The full variable domain, in which reference TRBV28 and TRBJ2-2 provide the parts outside the CDR3, is DVKVTQSSRYLVKRTGEKVFLECVQDMDHENMFWYRQDPGLGLRLIYFSYDVKMKEKGDIPEGYSVSREKKERFSLILESASTNQTSMYLCASRPPRWGQGGTSRNTGELFFGEGSRLTVL.

The rearrangement links TRBV4-1 to TRBJ2-1; 14 positions match TRBD2. The trim removed 7 bases at V and 2 bases at J, leaving 22 bases unmatched. Per the germline V gene, CDR1 is MGHRA and CDR2 is YSYEKL. This CDR3 contains 22 residues. The CDR3, as DNA: TGCGCCAGCACTTTACCCAAGGACAGACTAGCGGGGGGGCATCCCCCCTACAATGAGCAGTTCTTC. This sequence encodes CASTLPKDRLAGGHPPYNEQFF.

The chain employs TRBV25-1 and TRBJ1-5; TRBD1 agrees at 7 bases. The length of the CDR3 is 15 residues. Germline V CDR1 and CDR2: MGHDK, SYGVNS. The V and J ends lost 2 bases and 6 bases, in that order; junction bases with no gene match: 7. In DNA form, the CDR3 reads TGTGCCAGCAGTGAAAACGGAGGGGGCGGTCAGCCCCAGCATTTT. Residues: CASSENGGGGQPQHF.

The chain employs TRBV27 and TRBJ2-7; perhaps TRBD1 as D (5 bases). V was trimmed by 6 bases and J by 6 bases, leaving 24 bases between them. Looked up from germline, CDR1 is MNHEY and CDR2 is SMNVEV (reference sequence). The CDR3 is 16 amino acids. CDR3: CASSSETSRATGEQYF. For the CDR3, the DNA is TGTGCCAGCAGCTCAGAAACATCTCGGGCCACAGGCGAGCAGTACTTC.

V gene TRBV13 combines with J gene TRBJ2-7; TRBD2 aligns across 7 bases. The germline V gene encodes CDR1 PRHDT and CDR2 FYEKMQ (reference sequence). The CDR3 extends over 18 amino acids. J lost 0 bases, V lost 0 bases, and 11 bases had no gene match. The CDR3 bases are TGTGCCAGCAGCTTAGGTGGCTCACGAATAGCGGGCTCCTACGAGCAGTACTTC. Translated, it gives CASSLGGSRIAGSYEQYF.

The chain has TRBV5-1 and TRBJ1-3, with TRBD1 as a possible D gene (6 bases). V lost 5 bases, J lost 2 bases, and 17 bases lay in between. Germline V CDR1 and CDR2: SGHRS, YFSETQ. The CDR3 length is 16 residues. CDR3 sequence (DNA): TGCGCCAGCAGACAAGAACAGGGATCGGCTGGAAACACCATATATTTT. Protein: CASRQEQGSAGNTIYF.

The chain is built from TRBV19 and TRBJ2-3, with D possibly TRBD1 on 6 matching bases. Germline V gives CDR1 LNHDA, CDR2 SQIVND (reference sequence). V was cut by 6 bases and J by 2 bases, with 9 bases left in between. The CDR3 totals 13 residues. The CDR3 loop is CASRGATTDTQYF. CDR3 sequence (DNA): TGTGCCAGTAGGGGGGCAACCACAGATACGCAGTATTTT. Filled out from reference TRBV19 and TRBJ2-3, the complete variable domain reads DGGITQSPKYLFRKEGQNVTLSCEQNLNHDAMYWYRQDPGQGLRLIYYSQIVNDFQKGDIAEGYSVSREKKESFPLTVTSAQKNPTAFYLCASRGATTDTQYFGPGTRLTVL.

The chain carries TRBV6-5 and TRBJ2-7; 8 positions match TRBD2. J gave up 2 bases and V 6 bases, and 9 bases lay outside the gene matches. Germline-derived CDR1 and CDR2 are MNHEY and SVGAGI. This CDR3 comprises 15 residues. CDR3 sequence: CASRTSTSATYEQYF. The CDR3 DNA follows: TGTGCCAGCAGAACATCGACTAGCGCAACCTACGAGCAGTACTTC.

The chain links TRBV7-9 to TRBJ1-4, with D maybe TRBD1 (5 bases). Looked up from germline, CDR1 is SEHNR and CDR2 is FQNEAQ (reference sequence). CDR3 length: 14 residues. Trimming took 0 bases from V and 13 from J, leaving 15 bases between them. CDR3 protein: CASSLAQEGKRLFF. The CDR3 DNA reads TGTGCCAGCAGCTTAGCCCAGGAGGGGAAAAGACTGTTTTTT.

The rearrangement links TRBV5-1 to TRBJ1-2, with 10 bases aligning to TRBD1. The CDR3 contains 15 residues. The germline gives CDR1 SGHRS, CDR2 YFSETQ. V dropped 2 bases and J dropped 7; count of bases not matched to a gene: 8. The CDR3 nucleotides read TGCGCCAGCAGCTTTAGACAGGGGGCGCGATCTGGCTACACCTTC. This sequence encodes CASSFRQGARSGYTF.

V and J are TRBV10-3 and TRBJ2-7; TRBD2 agrees at 7 bases. Germline CDR1 ENHRY, CDR2 SYGVKD. After removal of 7 bases from V and 0 bases from J, the junction contained 12 bases not matched to a gene. The CDR3 is 16 amino acids. The CDR3 here is CAIKSSREDDSYEQYF. The CDR3 coding sequence is TGTGCCATCAAGAGTAGTCGGGAGGACGACTCCTACGAGCAGTACTTC.

The CDR3 region has the DNA TGTGCCAGCAGTCCTTCGCGGGAAAAACTGTTTTTT. It specifies CASSPSREKLFF. The chain employs TRBV27 and TRBJ1-4; no clear D. V lost 5 bases and J 8 bases, leaving 9 bases between the germline ends. The CDR3 loop spans 12 amino acids. The germline V gene encodes CDR1 MNHEY and CDR2 SMNVEV (reference sequence).

The V gene is TRBV4-1, the J gene TRBJ1-5; D not certain. The V and J ends lost 2 bases and 5 bases respectively, with 10 bases between them. The CDR3 is 14 amino acids. Germline V gene data show CDR1 as MGHRA and CDR2 as YSYEKL. CDR3 in amino acids: CASSQKEGHQPQHF. Written as DNA, the CDR3 is TGCGCCAGCAGCCAAAAGGAGGGCCATCAGCCCCAGCATTTT.

The chain recombines TRBV4-3 with TRBJ2-7, with 7 positions matching TRBD2. This CDR3 region has 15 residues. Unmatched junction bases numbered 2, after V lost 0 bases and J lost 0 bases. The germline V gene has CDR1 LGHNA and CDR2 YSLEER. The CDR3 nucleotides are TGCGCCAGCAGCCAAGATGGGACTATCTCCTACGAGCAGTACTTC. Protein product: CASSQDGTISYEQYF.

Here the CDR3 reads CASSCHYEQFF. The DNA for the CDR3 is TGTGCCAGCAGTTGCCACTATGAGCAGTTCTTC. This chain uses TRBV2 with TRBJ2-1, with D uncertain. The CDR3 is 11 residues long. The ends were cut back, 5 bases at V and 8 bases at J, with 7 bases in the middle. Germline CDR1 SNHLY, CDR2 FYNNEI.

The CDR3 coding sequence is TGCGCCAGCAGCTTACTAGACGGGCTCACAGATACGCAGTATTTT. This gives the protein CASSLLDGLTDTQYF. The chain couples TRBV5-1 to TRBJ2-3, with D possibly being TRBD2 (5 bases). Germline assignment: CDR1 SGHRS and CDR2 YFSETQ. The V gene lost 2 bases and the J gene lost 2 bases, with 12 bases spanning the gap. The CDR3 runs to 15 residues.

The gene calls are TRBV28 and TRBJ2-7; the D gene is possibly TRBD2 (7 bases). The germline CDR1 and CDR2 sequences are MDHEN and SYDVKM. The V gene lost 3 bases and the J gene lost 4 bases, with 13 bases spanning the gap. This CDR3 is 14 amino acids long. The CDR3 coding sequence is TGTGCCAGCAGTTTCTGGAGGGGGGGGTACGAGCAGTACTTC. Amino acids: CASSFWRGGYEQYF.

The rearrangement joins TRBV27 to TRBJ2-1, with 11 positions matching TRBD2. Losses at the gene ends were 4 bases for V and 6 bases for J; bases not matched to a gene: 5. The CDR3 covers 15 residues. Per the germline V gene, CDR1 is MNHEY and CDR2 is SMNVEV (reference sequence). DNA for the CDR3: TGTGCCAGCAGTTCCGGGACTAGCGGATTCAATGAGCAGTTCTTC. Translating gives CASSSGTSGFNEQFF.

The rearrangement uses TRBV28 and TRBJ1-2; possible D gene TRBD1, 6 bases. This CDR3 has 15 amino acids. CDR1 is MDHEN and CDR2 is SYDVKM in the germline V gene. V gave up 6 bases and J gave up 4 bases, with 18 bases separating them. The CDR3, as DNA: TGTGCCAGCAGAAAATTAAGGGGGAGCGCCTATGGCTACACCTTC. This translates into CASRKLRGSAYGYTF.

This sequence joins TRBV9 and TRBJ2-2, with D unclear. V was clipped by 0 bases and J by 6 bases, with 9 bases between them. Germline values: CDR1 SGDLS, CDR2 YYNGEE. The CDR3 covers 14 residues. The DNA for the CDR3 is TGTGCCAGCAGCGTAGATAGAATTGCCGGGGAGCTGTTTTTT. This encodes CASSVDRIAGELFF.

This clone appeared a few times. The chain employs TRBV9 and TRBJ2-3; D not resolved. The germline V gene encodes CDR1 SGDLS and CDR2 YYNGEE. The CDR3 is 13 amino acids. Trimming took 0 bases from V and 3 from J, leaving 5 bases between them. CDR3 DNA sequence: TGTGCCAGCAGCGTAGACTCGACAGATACGCAGTATTTT. Encoded protein: CASSVDSTDTQYF.

J is TRBJ1-1 and V is TRBV9, with TRBD1 matching 10 bases. The CDR3 has 17 residues. The V segment lost 5 bases and the J segment 7 bases; nucleotides outside the gene matches: 17. From germline, CDR1 is SGDLS and CDR2 YYNGEE. CDR3 residues: CASRQQLGTGEEGEAFF. The CDR3 bases are TGTGCCAGCAGACAACAACTAGGGACAGGGGAGGAGGGTGAAGCTTTCTTT.

V gene TRBV28 combines with J gene TRBJ2-7; a possible D gene is TRBD1 (6 bases). Trimming pared 6 bases from V and 3 bases from J, leaving 24 bases between. Germline-derived CDR1 and CDR2 are MDHEN and SYDVKM. CDR3 length equals 17 residues. The CDR3 sequence: CASSLTSRQALHYEQYF. Written as DNA, the CDR3 is TGTGCCAGCAGCCTTACCTCTCGACAGGCCCTCCACTACGAGCAGTACTTC.

For the CDR3, the DNA is TGTGCCAGCAGTCCTTTACAGGGGAGAAGCAATCAGCCCCAGCATTTT. This codes for CASSPLQGRSNQPQHF. The chain recombines TRBV27 with TRBJ1-5, with 7 nucleotides matching TRBD1. Germline V CDR1 and CDR2: MNHEY, SMNVEV (reference sequence). The CDR3 consists of 16 residues. With V trimmed by 5 bases and J by 1 base, 8 bases remained unmatched.

The chain couples TRBV27 to TRBJ1-1; maybe TRBD1 (5 bases). This CDR3 spans 14 amino acids. Trimming took 2 bases from V and 4 from J, leaving 11 bases between them. The germline CDR1 and CDR2 sequences are MNHEY and SMNVEV (reference sequence). DNA of the CDR3: TGTGCCAGCAGTTTACAGCGTAGGGGCACTGAAGCTTTCTTT. This sequence encodes CASSLQRRGTEAFF.

This rearrangement joins TRBV7-3 to TRBJ2-2; 11 bases line up with TRBD2. Trimming cost V 4 bases and J 7 bases; bases outside gene matches: 5. The CDR3 length is 15 residues. The germline gives CDR1 SGHTA, CDR2 FQGTGA. The CDR3 loop reads CASSYGLAGYGELFF. The CDR3, as DNA: TGTGCCAGCAGCTATGGACTAGCGGGTTACGGGGAGCTGTTTTTT.

The sample holds a few counts of this clone. The V gene is TRBV2, the J gene TRBJ2-3; 8 bases line up with TRBD1. The CDR3 spans 16 residues. Germline trimming cut 5 bases from V and 0 bases from J; bases unmatched to any gene: 7. The germline gives CDR1 SNHLY, CDR2 FYNNEI. CDR3 region: CASSRDRRRSTDTQYF. The CDR3 bases are TGTGCCAGCAGTAGGGACAGGCGCCGAAGCACAGATACGCAGTATTTT.

The sample holds one count of this clone. This chain links TRBV6-1 with TRBJ1-1; 9 nucleotides align to TRBD1. Per the germline V gene, CDR1 is MNHNS and CDR2 is SASEGT. V was pared by 1 base and J by 1 base, with 16 bases of the junction left unmatched. CDR3 length: 20 residues. CDR3 sequence: CASSEDGFVDRGPSNTEAFF. The CDR3 DNA reads as TGTGCCAGCAGTGAAGATGGGTTCGTGGACAGGGGCCCTTCGAACACTGAAGCTTTCTTT.

The chain couples TRBV6-6 to TRBJ2-3; possibly TRBD2 for D (6 bases). V dropped 6 bases and J dropped 0 bases, with 7 bases sitting between them. The CDR3 loop spans 13 amino acids. Germline V gene sequence: CDR1 MNHNY, CDR2 SVGAGI (reference sequence). Here the CDR3 DNA reads TGTGCCAGCAGACTAGCTAGCACAGATACGCAGTATTTT. Translating it yields CASRLASTDTQYF.

The count of this clone is one. Here the CDR3 DNA reads TGCGCCAGCAGCCAAGGTCCTCGTGCGAGCGATGGAGATACGCAGTATTTT. This translates into CASSQGPRASDGDTQYF. The chain is built from TRBV4-1 and TRBJ2-3, with D uncertain. V was cut by 1 base and J by 5 bases, with 19 bases left in between. The CDR3 covers 17 residues. Germline-derived CDR1 and CDR2 are MGHRA and YSYEKL.

V and J are TRBV10-3 and TRBJ1-4; TRBD1 agrees at 8 bases. CDR3 length: 14 amino acids. V lost 5 bases, J lost 8 bases, and 7 bases stayed unmatched. Germline CDR1 and CDR2: ENHRY and SYGVKD. The CDR3 protein is CAISTGGAREKLFF. In DNA, the CDR3 is TGTGCCATCAGTACAGGGGGAGCTAGGGAAAAACTGTTTTTT.

The chain recombines TRBV14 with TRBJ2-7, with D tentatively TRBD1 (6 bases). In germline, CDR1 is SGHDN, CDR2 FVKESK. This CDR3 contains 16 residues. The V gene lost 4 bases and the J gene lost 4 bases, with 20 bases spanning the gap. The CDR3 coding sequence is TGTGCCAGCAGCCCATTATCCGCAGGGGAAAATTACGAGCAGTACTTC. It specifies CASSPLSAGENYEQYF. Full variable domain (rest looked up from reference TRBV14 and TRBJ2-7): EAGVTQFPSHSVIEKGQTVTLRCDPISGHDNLYWYRRVMGKEIKFLLHFVKESKQDESGMPNNRFLAERTGGTYSTLKVQPAELEDSGVYFCASSPLSAGENYEQYFGPGTRLTVT.